The T cell receptor beta chain described here comes from a study of cytomegalovirus exposure and HLA in healthy donors. Study context: Falling in the Caucasian-associated ancestry cluster were 80% to 85% of under 450 genotyped donors. Study-wide results and limits: The availability of immune exposure information extended only to CMV serostatus.

It was with 60 Vbeta and 13 Jbeta primers that the PCR ran. Only in-frame clones appear in the TCRdb table, and some are missing; sequencing was by immunoSEQ multiplex PCR. The sample contains some 120,000 clones, 70% to 85% of which appear only once. A word on this clone: Its antigen is still unknown.

Germline values: CDR1 SEHNR, CDR2 FQNEAQ (reference sequence). The V and J ends lost 5 bases and 8 bases respectively, with 15 bases between them. This CDR3 spans 13 amino acids. V is TRBV7-9 and J is TRBJ1-2; TRBD1 might be the D (5 bases). This clonotype was obtained from a woman between 18 and 29 years old in good health and CMV-seropositive. The sequenced sample consisted of PBMCs. The CDR3 sequence is CASSKWGEGGYTF. CDR3 in DNA: TGTGCCAGCAGCAAATGGGGGGAGGGCGGCTACACCTTC. The complete variable domain, with remaining parts taken from reference TRBV7-9 and TRBJ1-2, reads DTGVSQNPRHKITKRGQNVTFRCDPISEHNRLYWYRQTLGQGPEFLTYFQNEAQLEKSRLLSDRFSAERPKGSFSTLEIQRTEQGDSAMYLCASSKWGEGGYTFGSGTRLTVV.